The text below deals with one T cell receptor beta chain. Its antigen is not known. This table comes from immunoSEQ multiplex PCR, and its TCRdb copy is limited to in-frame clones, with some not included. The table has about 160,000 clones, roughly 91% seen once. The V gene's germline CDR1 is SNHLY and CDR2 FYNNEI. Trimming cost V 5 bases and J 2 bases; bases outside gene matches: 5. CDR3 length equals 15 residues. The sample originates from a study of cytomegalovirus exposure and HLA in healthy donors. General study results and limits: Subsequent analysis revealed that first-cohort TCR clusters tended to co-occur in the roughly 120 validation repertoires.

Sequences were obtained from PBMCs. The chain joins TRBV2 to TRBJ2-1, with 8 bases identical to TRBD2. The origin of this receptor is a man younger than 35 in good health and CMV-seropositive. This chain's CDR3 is CASSPDSGTYNEQFF. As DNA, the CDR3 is TGTGCCAGCAGTCCGGATAGCGGGACCTACAATGAGCAGTTCTTC. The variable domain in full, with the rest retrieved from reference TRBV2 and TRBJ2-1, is EPEVTQTPSHQVTQMGQEVILRCVPISNHLYFYWYRQILGQKVEFLVSFYNNEISEKSEIFDDQFSVERPDGSNFTLKIRSTKLEDSAMYFCASSPDSGTYNEQFFGPGTRLTVL.